Shown below are 6 T cell receptor beta chains from a single sample sequenced in a study of OX40 agonist ivuxolimab in advanced cancers. Sequencing used immunoSEQ multiplex PCR; TCRdb keeps in-frame clones, though not all of them. The table shows about 90,000 clones, with roughly 89% occurring only once. The sample in question was CD4+ or CD8+ T cells sorted from blood, obtained in a trial of the OX40 agonist ivuxolimab. The receptors were sampled from an adult with an advanced solid tumor such as melanoma, head and neck, liver or kidney cancer.

The gene calls are TRBV5-1 and TRBJ2-5; no definite D call. The CDR3 spans 12 residues. The germline CDR1 and CDR2 sequences are SGHRS and YFSETQ. Trimming pared 4 bases from V and 3 bases from J, leaving 7 bases between. This chain's CDR3 is CASSPGEETQYF. The CDR3 coding sequence is TGCGCCAGCAGCCCCGGCGAAGAGACCCAGTACTTC. Full variable domain (rest looked up from reference TRBV5-1 and TRBJ2-5): KAGVTQTPRYLIKTRGQQVTLSCSPISGHRSVSWYQQTPGQGLQFLFEYFSETQRNKGNFPGRFSGRQFSNSRSEMNVSTLELGDSALYLCASSPGEETQYFGPGTRLLVL.

The chain joins TRBV18 to TRBJ1-4; D is unresolved. From germline, CDR1 is KGHSH and CDR2 LQKENI. The germline V and J ends were trimmed by 6 bases and 7 bases, with 18 bases remaining between them. This CDR3 has 15 amino acids. The CDR3 DNA sequence: TGTGCCAGCTCTCTCTCCCCACCTCCGGTTGAAAAACTGTTTTTT. It translates to CASSLSPPPVEKLFF.

The chain couples TRBV28 to TRBJ1-5, with a weak D call TRBD1 (6 bases). In germline, CDR1 is MDHEN, CDR2 SYDVKM. The CDR3 length is 15 residues. The V and J ends lost 6 bases and 4 bases respectively, with 16 bases between them. The CDR3 DNA reads TGTGCCAGCAGGTTCACAGGGAGGGTTAATCAGCCCCAGCATTTT. This codes for CASRFTGRVNQPQHF.

V and J are TRBV11-3 and TRBJ2-5; 8 bases are shared with TRBD2. CDR1 is SGHNT and CDR2 is YENEEA in the germline V gene. V lost 5 bases and J lost 4; bases outside the gene matches: 12. This CDR3 contains 16 residues. CDR3 sequence (DNA): TGTGCCAGCAGCCGGGGGGGGCAGGCCGGTAGAGAGACCCAGTACTTC. Its translation is CASSRGGQAGRETQYF.

The chain links TRBV13 to TRBJ1-3, with TRBD1 identical over 7 bases. CDR3 length: 16 residues. Per germline, CDR1 PRHDT and CDR2 FYEKMQ (reference sequence). V lost 5 bases to trimming and J lost 0 bases; unmatched junction nucleotides: 7. DNA for the CDR3: TGTGCCAGCAGCACCAGGGGGGCGAGCTCTGGAAACACCATATATTTT. The encoded protein is CASSTRGASSGNTIYF.

This clone has only one observation. The V call is TRBV28, the J call TRBJ1-2; D gene ambiguous. V was shortened by 6 bases and J by 1 base, with 12 bases between the two germline ends. The CDR3 runs to 14 residues. CDR1 MDHEN and CDR2 SYDVKM come from the germline V gene. CDR3 protein: CASRVGRNNYGYTF. In DNA form, the CDR3 reads TGTGCCAGCAGAGTCGGACGGAATAACTATGGCTACACCTTC.